This is a list of T cell receptor beta chains from one sample in a study of human T cells and chemical hapten exposure. TCRdb fed the RACE reads into MiXCR, producing one record per CDR3 protein. This table has more than 70,000 distinct CDR3 sequences, 11% appearing once. This specimen consisted of whole blood, obtained in connection with sensitization to the hapten diphenylcyclopropenone (DPC). All receptors come from a woman aged 25 to 45 with alopecia areata. Some clones in this sample may be carry-over from other donors' samples. CDR3s leave out the opening cysteine and the closing phenylalanine or tryptophan.

>TRBV4-2|TRBJ1-2
ASSQGTNSDYGYT
>TRBV7-2|TRBJ2-5
ASRPAAGGATQY
>TRBV20-1|TRBJ2-1
SARPLAGGSYNEQF
>TRBV6-6|TRBJ1-2
ASSYSLKTLT
>TRBV2|TRBJ1-4
ASSERSNEKLF
>TRBV28|TRBJ2-3
ARSLAGTTDTQY
>TRBV6-7|TRBJ2-3
ASSHWAYTDTQY
>TRBV29-1|TRBJ2-5
SVALAAGRETQY
>TRBV20-1|TRBJ1-1
SARVPGQDIEAF
>TRBV25-1|TRBJ2-1
ASSGLWGTGANEQF
>TRBV29-1|TRBJ2-5
SVEGRVGTQY
>TRBV12-3/TRBV12-4|TRBJ2-1
ASSSRTGRNEQF